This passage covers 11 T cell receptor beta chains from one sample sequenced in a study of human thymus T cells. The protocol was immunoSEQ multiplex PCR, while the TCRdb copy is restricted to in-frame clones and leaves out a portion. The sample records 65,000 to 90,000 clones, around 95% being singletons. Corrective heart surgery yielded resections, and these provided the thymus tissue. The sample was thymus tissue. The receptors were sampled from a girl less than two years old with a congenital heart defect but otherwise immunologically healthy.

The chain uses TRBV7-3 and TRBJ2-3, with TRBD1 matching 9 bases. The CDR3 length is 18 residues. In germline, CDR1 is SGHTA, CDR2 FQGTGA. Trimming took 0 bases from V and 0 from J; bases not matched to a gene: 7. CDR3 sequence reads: CASSLTTGQGLSTDTQYF. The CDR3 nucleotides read TGTGCCAGCAGCTTAACTACGGGACAGGGCCTAAGCACAGATACGCAGTATTTT.

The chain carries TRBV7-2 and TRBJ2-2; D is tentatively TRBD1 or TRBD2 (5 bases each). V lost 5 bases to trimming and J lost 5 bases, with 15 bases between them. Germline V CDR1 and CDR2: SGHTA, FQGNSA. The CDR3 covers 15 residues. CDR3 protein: CASSPRGPLTGELFF. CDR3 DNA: TGTGCCAGCAGCCCCCGGGGCCCCCTAACCGGGGAGCTGTTTTTT.

The CDR3 DNA follows: TGCAGCGTTCTCACACCTAGCGGGAGTGTTAACGAGCAGTACTTC. Residues: CSVLTPSGSVNEQYF. The chain carries TRBV29-1 and TRBJ2-7, with TRBD2 matching 10 bases. The germline gives CDR1 SQVTM, CDR2 ANQGSEA. The CDR3 contains 15 residues. With 5 bases clipped from V and 5 bases from J, the junction kept 12 bases outside the gene matches.

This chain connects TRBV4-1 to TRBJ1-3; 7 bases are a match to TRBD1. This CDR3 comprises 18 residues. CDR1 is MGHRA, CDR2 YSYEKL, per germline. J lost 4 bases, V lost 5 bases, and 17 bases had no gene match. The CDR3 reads CASSFGRRSGGSGNTIYF. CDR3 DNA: TGCGCCAGCAGCTTCGGCAGGCGGTCAGGGGGATCAGGAAACACCATATATTTT.

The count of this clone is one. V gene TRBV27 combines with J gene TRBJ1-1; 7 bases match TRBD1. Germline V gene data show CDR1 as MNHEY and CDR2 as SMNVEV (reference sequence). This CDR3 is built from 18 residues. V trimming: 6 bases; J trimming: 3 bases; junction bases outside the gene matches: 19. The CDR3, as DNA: TGTGCCAGCAGGATGATAGCGGACAGGATAGTAGGGTACACTGAAGCTTTCTTT. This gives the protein CASRMIADRIVGYTEAFF.

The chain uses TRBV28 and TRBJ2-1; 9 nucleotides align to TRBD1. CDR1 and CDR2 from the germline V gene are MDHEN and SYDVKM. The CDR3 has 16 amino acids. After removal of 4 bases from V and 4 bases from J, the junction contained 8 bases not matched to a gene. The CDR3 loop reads CASSYNRDRAYNEQFF. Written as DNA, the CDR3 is TGTGCCAGCAGTTACAACCGGGACAGGGCTTACAATGAGCAGTTCTTC.

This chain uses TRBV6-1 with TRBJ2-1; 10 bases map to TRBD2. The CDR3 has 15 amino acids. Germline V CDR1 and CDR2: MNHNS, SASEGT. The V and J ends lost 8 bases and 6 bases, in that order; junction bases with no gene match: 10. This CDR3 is CASRLAGLMGNEQFF. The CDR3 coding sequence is TGTGCCAGCCGACTAGCGGGCCTTATGGGCAATGAGCAGTTCTTC.

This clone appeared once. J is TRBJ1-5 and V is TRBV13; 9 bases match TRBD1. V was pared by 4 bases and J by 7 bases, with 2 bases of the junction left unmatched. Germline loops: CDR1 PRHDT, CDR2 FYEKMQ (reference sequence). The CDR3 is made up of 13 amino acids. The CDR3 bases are TGTGCCAGCAGCTGGGGGACAGGGCAGCCCCAGCATTTT. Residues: CASSWGTGQPQHF. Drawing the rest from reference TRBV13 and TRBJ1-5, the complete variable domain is AAGVIQSPRHLIKEKRETATLKCYPIPRHDTVYWYQQGPGQDPQFLISFYEKMQSDKGSIPDRFSAQQFSDYHSELNMSSLELGDSALYFCASSWGTGQPQHFGDGTRLSIL.

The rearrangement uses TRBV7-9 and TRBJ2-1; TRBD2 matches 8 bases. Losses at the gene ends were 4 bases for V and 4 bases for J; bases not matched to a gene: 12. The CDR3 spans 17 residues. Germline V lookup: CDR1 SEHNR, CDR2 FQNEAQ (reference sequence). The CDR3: CASSSEGVSGGYNEQFF. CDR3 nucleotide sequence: TGTGCCAGCAGCTCGGAGGGGGTGTCGGGAGGGTACAATGAGCAGTTCTTC.

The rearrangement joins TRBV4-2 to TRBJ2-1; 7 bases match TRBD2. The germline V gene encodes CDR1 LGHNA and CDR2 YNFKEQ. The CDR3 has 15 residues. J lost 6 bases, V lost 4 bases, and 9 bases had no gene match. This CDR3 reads CASSRPGLFFNEQFF. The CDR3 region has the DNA TGTGCCAGCAGCCGACCGGGACTATTTTTCAATGAGCAGTTCTTC.

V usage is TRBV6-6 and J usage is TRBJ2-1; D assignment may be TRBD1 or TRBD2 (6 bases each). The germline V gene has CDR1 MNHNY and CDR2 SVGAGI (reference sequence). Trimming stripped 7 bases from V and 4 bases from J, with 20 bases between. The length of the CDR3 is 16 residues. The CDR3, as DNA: TGTGCCAGCACCCCGGGGGTTCGAGGGGGATACAATGAGCAGTTCTTC. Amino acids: CASTPGVRGGYNEQFF.